Listed below are T cell receptor beta chains from one sample, sequenced in a study of cytomegalovirus exposure and HLA in healthy donors. The data were produced by immunoSEQ multiplex PCR, yet TCRdb's version contains in-frame clones alone and is incomplete. The repertoire holds 200,000 or so clones, with 82% as singletons. The sample consisted of PBMCs. The receptor set was obtained from a boy under 10 years old in good health and CMV-seronegative. Each CDR3 is given with its conserved first and last residue. D genes are given only for firm matches. Where a row states a size, it is once, few, many or the class of an expanded clone; other rows omit it.

j_call	d_call	v_call	clone_size	cdr3_nt	cdr3_aa
TRBJ2-7	TRBD1	TRBV7-9	NA	TGTGCCAGCAGCCTCATAGGGGGACAGGGGGCCTACGAGCAGTACTTC	CASSLIGGQGAYEQYF
TRBJ1-1	NA	TRBV4-1	NA	TGCGCCAGCAGCCAAGGGCAGGGAAGGGGGAACACTGAAGCTTTCTTT	CASSQGQGRGNTEAFF
TRBJ2-3	NA	TRBV6-5	NA	TGTGCCATCTCAATTTCGGGGGATACGCAGTATTTT	CAISISGDTQYF
TRBJ1-1	TRBD1	TRBV2	NA	TGTGCCAGCACCGACCCGACAGGGTACACTGAAGCTTTCTTT	CASTDPTGYTEAFF
TRBJ2-1	TRBD2	TRBV4-3	NA	TGCGCCAGCAGCCAAGCTTTAGCGGGGGGTAGGAATGAGCAGTTCTTC	CASSQALAGGRNEQFF
TRBJ2-2	TRBD2	TRBV30	NA	TGTGCCTGGTTTAGCGGGGGTTGGCCCGGGGAGCTGTTTTTT	CAWFSGGWPGELFF
TRBJ2-1	TRBD2	TRBV19	NA	TGTGCCACCCAGACTAGCGGGGCACATAGTGAGCAGTTCTTC	CATQTSGAHSEQFF
TRBJ1-1	TRBD1	TRBV6-1	NA	TGTGCCAGCAGGTTACAGGACAGGGAACCCTATGAAGCTTTCTTT	CASRLQDREPYEAFF
TRBJ2-2	NA	TRBV7-2	NA	TGTGCCAGCAGCTCCCTGGGGCTCACCGGGGAGCTGTTTTTT	CASSSLGLTGELFF
TRBJ1-5	TRBD1	TRBV25-1	NA	TGTGCCAGCAGTGAATTAGGAGGGGGCGATCAGCCCCAGCATTTT	CASSELGGGDQPQHF
TRBJ2-1	NA	TRBV6-5	few	TGTGCCAGCAGCTCCGGGACTTGGGGTTGGCAGTTCTTC	CASSSGTWGWQFF
TRBJ2-1	TRBD1	TRBV27	NA	TGTGCCAGCAGTCGCAGGGGGCCTGTGAATGAGCAGTTCTTC	CASSRRGPVNEQFF
TRBJ2-3	NA	TRBV7-2	few	TGTGCCAGCAGCTTCGGGGGGCGGGATACGCAGTATTTT	CASSFGGRDTQYF
TRBJ2-2	TRBD1	TRBV9	NA	TGTGCCAGCAGCGTACGAGGGACAGGGGTTGACGGGGAGCTGTTTTTT	CASSVRGTGVDGELFF
TRBJ2-7	TRBD2	TRBV11-2	NA	TGTGCCAGCAGCCTAACGACCACGACTAGCGGGGGGGGCCCATACGAGCAGTACTTC	CASSLTTTTSGGGPYEQYF
TRBJ1-2	NA	TRBV30	NA	TGTGCCTGGATTGCGGGGTCGGCTGGCTACACCTTC	CAWIAGSAGYTF
TRBJ1-1	NA	TRBV7-9	NA	TGTGCCAGCAGCTTAGCGATCGCCTGGCCTGAAGCTTTCTTT	CASSLAIAWPEAFF
TRBJ1-3	NA	TRBV11-2	NA	TGTGCCAGCAGCCTACAGGGCTCTGGAAACACCATATATTTT	CASSLQGSGNTIYF
TRBJ1-2	TRBD1	TRBV6-1	NA	TGTGCCAGCAGTGGACAGGGCCGTGGCTACACCTTC	CASSGQGRGYTF
TRBJ1-1	NA	TRBV27	NA	TGTGCCAGCAGTGTCCGGGTCAGAAGCCCTGAAGCTTTCTTT	CASSVRVRSPEAFF
TRBJ2-6	NA	TRBV7-9	NA	TGTGCCAGCAGCCAAGCAGGCTCTGGGGCCAACGTCCTGACTTTC	CASSQAGSGANVLTF
TRBJ2-1	TRBD2	TRBV7-9	NA	TGTGCCAGCAGCTTCCCAGGCGGGGGGGCCCGGAATGAGCAGTTCTTC	CASSFPGGGARNEQFF
TRBJ1-2	NA	TRBV20-1	NA	TGCAGTGCAAGCGGGGGTGGCTACACCTTC	CSASGGGYTF
TRBJ2-5	TRBD2	TRBV15	NA	TGTGCCACCAGCCTAGGACTAGCGGGGGCGAGGGGAGAGACCCAGTACTTC	CATSLGLAGARGETQYF
TRBJ2-7	NA	TRBV18	NA	TGTGCCAGCTCACCACCTTCGAGTTACGAGCAGTACTTC	CASSPPSSYEQYF
TRBJ1-1	NA	TRBV4-2	NA	TGTGCCAGCAGCCAACCGGGGGTCACTGAAGCTTTCTTT	CASSQPGVTEAFF
TRBJ2-3	TRBD2	TRBV7-8	NA	TGTGCCAGCAGCTTATACCCCCCCGGCCTAGCGGGTACAGATACGCAGTATTTT	CASSLYPPGLAGTDTQYF
TRBJ2-3	NA	TRBV2	NA	TGTGCCAGCAGTGACTTGGCAACAGGGAGAAGCACAGATACGCAGTATTTT	CASSDLATGRSTDTQYF
TRBJ1-2	NA	TRBV5-6	NA	TGTGCCAGCACCTTTACCAGGGAAGAGAACTATGGCTACACCTTC	CASTFTREENYGYTF
TRBJ2-2	NA	TRBV7-8	NA	TGTGCCAGCAGCCCCCGGCGGGCAGTTCTTGGCGGGGAGCTGTTTTTT	CASSPRRAVLGGELFF
TRBJ1-4	NA	TRBV18	NA	TGTGCCAGCTCACCGGGACTGAGCACAACTAATGAAAAACTGTTTTTT	CASSPGLSTTNEKLFF
TRBJ2-2	NA	TRBV7-3	NA	TGTGCCAGCAGCCCCGACAGGGACTCCGGGGAGCTGTTTTTT	CASSPDRDSGELFF
TRBJ2-3	TRBD1	TRBV18	NA	TGTGCCAGCTCACCATGGGGACAGAGCACAGATACGCAGTATTTT	CASSPWGQSTDTQYF
TRBJ2-1	TRBD2	TRBV4-2	NA	TGTGCCAGCAGCCAAGATCTGCGGGGGACCACTCCCGAGCAGTTCTTC	CASSQDLRGTTPEQFF
TRBJ2-5	TRBD1	TRBV4-2	NA	TGTGCCAGCAGCCTAGAGGGACAGGGGTTTGAGACCCAGTACTTC	CASSLEGQGFETQYF
TRBJ2-2	NA	TRBV7-9	NA	TGTGCCAGCAGCCCACAGGACACCGGGGAGCTGTTTTTT	CASSPQDTGELFF
TRBJ1-2	NA	TRBV5-1	NA	TGCGCCAGCAGCCTCGGACAGTATGGCTACACCTTC	CASSLGQYGYTF
TRBJ1-5	NA	TRBV7-8	once	TGTGCCAGCAGCTTATCTGAGGCGGGGAACCAGCCCCAGCATTTT	CASSLSEAGNQPQHF
TRBJ1-3	NA	TRBV19	NA	TGTGCCAGTACGAGAGAGACTCCTGTAGGAAACACCATATATTTT	CASTRETPVGNTIYF
TRBJ2-7	TRBD2	TRBV10-3	NA	TGTGCCATCAGTGGACTAGCGGGGGGCCACTCCTACGAGCAGTACTTC	CAISGLAGGHSYEQYF
TRBJ1-6	TRBD1	TRBV7-9	NA	TGTGCCAGCAGCTCTAGGACAGGGGGGAATTCACCCCTCCACTTT	CASSSRTGGNSPLHF